This TCR beta chain was retrieved from a study of blood T cell repertoires in COVID-19. Whole-study context: PBMCs, B-cell-depleted T cells, or T cells were the source of the cDNA or gDNA that made up the material.

This clone is a singleton in its sample. Per the authors' pipeline: The assay estimated nucleated cells by amplifying reference gene primers. TCRdb keeps only in-frame clones here, not all; method: immunoSEQ multiplex PCR. Clone size and V and J calls were adopted from that table, with D and trimming inferred from the DNA. The sample holds around 18,000 clones, roughly 87% seen once. Trimming removed 4 bases from V and 1 base from J; junction bases left unmatched: 6. The CDR3 runs to 15 residues. Looked up from germline, CDR1 is MNHEY and CDR2 is SVGEGT. J is TRBJ1-1 and V is TRBV6-2 or TRBV6-3; 7 bases line up with TRBD1. Sequenced input: peripheral blood. This TCR came from a man aged 60 to 75 with active COVID-19. CDR3 nucleotide sequence: TGTGCCAGCAGTTTCACACGGACAGGGAACACTGAAGCTTTCTTT. It translates to CASSFTRTGNTEAFF.